The entry that follows covers one T cell receptor (beta chain) sequence. What it recognizes is unknown. This sample was included in a study of regulatory T cells in long-lasting Graves disease. Study context: Over 5 years of antithyroid drugs with positive TSH receptor antibodies was taken to mean persistent Graves' disease.

CDR3 regions were amplified by Arm-PCR using iRepertoire HTBI primers to build TCR beta libraries. Via MiXCR, TCRdb re-called the multiplex PCR reads, giving one row per CDR3 protein. The table lists about 460,000 distinct CDR3 sequences, approximately 22% of them singletons, with under 15% in the top ten. Time point in this sample: persistent/refractory GD, antithyroid drugs over 5 years with positive TRAb. Construction of the TCR library relied on RNA isolated from PBMCs. Study-level findings and limits: Peripheral blood was the sole material, not thyroid tissue. Persistent disease was associated with favored TRBV28 usage and with favored use of TRBJ1-2 and TRBJ2-5.

The V gene's germline CDR1 is KGHSH and CDR2 LQKENI. V shed 5 bases and J shed 4 bases, with 11 bases lying between them. The CDR3 extends over 13 amino acids. The clonotype originates from a female donor with Graves disease. The V gene is TRBV18, the J gene TRBJ1-1, with D perhaps matching TRBD1 (5 bases). The specimen was peripheral blood mononuclear cells (PBMCs), collected when the disease was refractory, from a patient treated with antithyroid drugs. In nucleotides, the CDR3 is TGTGCCAGCTCAGGGGGTGATCCCACTGAAGCTTTCTTT. The encoded protein is CASSGGDPTEAFF.